The 19 T cell receptor beta chains below come from one sample, sequenced in a study of regulatory T cells in long-lasting Graves disease. Described time point: newly diagnosed GD, antithyroid drugs for less than 3 months. Extracted PBMC RNA gave rise to the TCR library. CDR3 regions were amplified by Arm-PCR using iRepertoire HTBI primers to build TCR beta libraries. A single record per CDR3 protein comes from TCRdb applying MiXCR to the multiplex PCR reads. The table includes about 330,000 distinct CDR3 sequences, about 16% detected once. This sample also appeared in a second study, on T cells in Graves' hyperthyroidism and ophthalmopathy.

The sample in question was peripheral blood mononuclear cells (PBMCs), obtained at new diagnosis, from a patient treated with antithyroid drugs. These receptors came from a woman younger than 35 with Graves disease.

This clonotype was detected ten times or more. The V call is TRBV18, the J call TRBJ1-2; D uncertain. The CDR3 contains 15 residues. From germline, CDR1 is KGHSH and CDR2 LQKENI. Trimming stripped 0 bases from V and 8 bases from J, with 16 bases between. CDR3 sequence: CASSPPSHHEAGYTF. The CDR3 region has the DNA TGTGCCAGCTCACCACCCTCCCATCATGAAGCGGGCTACACCTTC.

This clonotype was observed many times. V and J are TRBV2 and TRBJ2-2; D is perhaps TRBD2 (6 bases). Germline assignment: CDR1 SNHLY and CDR2 FYNNEI. The CDR3 runs to 14 residues. V dropped 4 bases and J dropped 5 bases, with 11 bases sitting between them. CDR3 DNA: TGTGCCAGCAGTGTCGGGACTCAAACCGGGGAGCTGTTTTTT. This gives the protein CASSVGTQTGELFF.

There are many counts of this clonotype. The chain is built from TRBV5-1 and TRBJ1-1, with D perhaps TRBD1 (6 bases). This CDR3 is 14 amino acids long. Germline V CDR1 and CDR2: SGHRS, YFSETQ. The V gene lost 0 bases and the J gene lost 1 base, with 7 bases spanning the gap. The CDR3, as DNA: TGCGCCAGCAGCTTGGCCAGGGGGAACACTGAAGCTTTCTTT. Its translation is CASSLARGNTEAFF.

To note about this clonotype: The likely explanation is a read error, given a far larger clone one base away. The chain has TRBV11-2 and TRBJ2-7; 7 bases match TRBD1. The ends lost 8 bases at V and 6 bases at J; junction bases unmatched: 4. This CDR3 comprises 11 residues. Germline assignment: CDR1 SGHAT and CDR2 FQNNGV. CDR3 residues: CASGAGGEQYF. The DNA for the CDR3 is TGTGCCAGCGGCGCAGGGGGCGAGCAGTACTTC. Full variable domain (missing parts from reference TRBV11-2 and TRBJ2-7): EAGVAQSPRYKIIEKRQSVAFWCNPISGHATLYWYQQILGQGPKLLIQFQNNGVVDDSQLPKDRFSAERLKGVDSTLKIQPAKLEDSAVYLCASGAGGEQYFGPGTRLTVT.

The table lists this clonotype with a few counts. The CDR3 DNA follows: TGCAGCGTTGAACTCTCTCCCGAAGAGCAGTACTTC. This sequence encodes CSVELSPEEQYF. V and J are TRBV29-1 and TRBJ2-7, with D uncertain. Deletions cut 2 bases from V and 7 bases from J, with 12 bases between. The CDR3 covers 12 residues. CDR1 and CDR2 from the germline V gene are SQVTM and ANQGSEA.

This clonotype occurred many times. The chain employs TRBV6-1 and TRBJ2-1; D gene uncertain. V shed 0 bases and J shed 5 bases, with 5 bases lying between them. The CDR3 covers 13 residues. In germline, CDR1 is MNHNS, CDR2 SASEGT. CDR3: CASSEAGHNEQFF. The CDR3 DNA is TGTGCCAGCAGTGAAGCGGGTCACAATGAGCAGTTCTTC.

Many counts were recorded for this clonotype. The chain combines TRBV7-9 with TRBJ2-1, with unresolved D. The V end lost 4 bases, the J end lost 0 bases, and 13 bases lay between the germline ends. The CDR3 is 16 amino acids. The germline V gene encodes CDR1 SEHNR and CDR2 FQNEAQ (reference sequence). The CDR3 nucleotides read TGTGCCAGCAGCTCGAACCGGAAAAGCTCCTACAATGAGCAGTTCTTC. It translates to CASSSNRKSSYNEQFF.

CDR3 DNA: TGTGCCATCAGAAAGGAGGGGGAAGCTTTCTTT. This codes for CAIRKEGEAFF. V and J are TRBV10-3 and TRBJ1-1; tentative D call: TRBD1 (5 bases). The CDR3 has 11 residues. Germline values: CDR1 ENHRY, CDR2 SYGVKD. The germline V and J ends were trimmed by 6 bases and 8 bases, with 10 bases remaining between them.

This CDR3 reads CASSLGGIENSPLHF. The CDR3 coding sequence is TGTGCCAGCAGCCTGGGGGGCATAGAGAATTCACCCCTCCACTTT. The V gene is TRBV7-3, the J gene TRBJ1-6; D is possibly TRBD1 (6 bases). Germline assignment: CDR1 SGHTA and CDR2 FQGTGA. The CDR3 loop spans 15 amino acids. Trimming shortened V by 5 bases and J by 7 bases, and 15 bases separated the two germline ends.

Here the CDR3 reads CASSLGPDGYNEQFF. As DNA, the CDR3 is TGCGCCAGCAGCTTGGGACCCGATGGCTACAATGAGCAGTTCTTC. This sequence joins TRBV5-1 and TRBJ2-1; D is uncertain. The CDR3 contains 15 residues. V gave up 0 bases and J gave up 3 bases, with 10 bases separating them. CDR1 is SGHRS, CDR2 YFSETQ, per germline. The whole variable domain, filled in from reference TRBV5-1 and TRBJ2-1, reads KAGVTQTPRYLIKTRGQQVTLSCSPISGHRSVSWYQQTPGQGLQFLFEYFSETQRNKGNFPGRFSGRQFSNSRSEMNVSTLELGDSALYLCASSLGPDGYNEQFFGPGTRLTVL.

The chain links TRBV5-1 to TRBJ2-7; 10 bases map to TRBD2. V was clipped by 0 bases and J by 2 bases; unmatched bases: 2. The CDR3 is 15 residues long. Germline V lookup: CDR1 SGHRS, CDR2 YFSETQ. The CDR3 region has the DNA TGCGCCAGCAGCTTGGACCTAGCGGGGGCCTACGAGCAGTACTTC. Its translation: CASSLDLAGAYEQYF.

Many counts were recorded for this clonotype. The chain joins TRBV3-1 to TRBJ2-1; D gene uncertain. This CDR3 region has 17 residues. The V end was cut by 0 bases, the J end by 0 bases, with 12 bases between. Germline V gives CDR1 LGHDT, CDR2 YNNKEL (reference sequence). CDR3 sequence: CASSQEGVFSSYNEQFF. Written as DNA, the CDR3 is TGTGCCAGCAGCCAAGAGGGTGTATTCAGCTCCTACAATGAGCAGTTCTTC.

This chain links TRBV19 with TRBJ2-3; 9 positions match TRBD1. The ends lost 3 bases at V and 4 bases at J; junction bases unmatched: 2. This CDR3 is 14 amino acids long. Germline V CDR1 and CDR2: LNHDA, SQIVND (reference sequence). DNA of the CDR3: TGTGCCAGTAGTATGGGACAGGGACCAGATACGCAGTATTTT. Residues: CASSMGQGPDTQYF.

This chain links TRBV4-1 with TRBJ1-4; 7 bases map to TRBD1. Trimming removed 4 bases from V and 3 bases from J; junction bases left unmatched: 5. CDR3 size: 15 residues. Germline V gives CDR1 MGHRA, CDR2 YSYEKL. As DNA, the CDR3 is TGCGCCAGCAGCCGGAACAGGGGTGCTAATGAAAAACTGTTTTTT. Translating gives CASSRNRGANEKLFF.

The chain employs TRBV14 and TRBJ2-2, with D possibly matching TRBD1 (6 bases). The CDR3 sequence is 16 residues long. The ends were cut back, 4 bases at V and 6 bases at J, with 18 bases in the middle. CDR1 and CDR2 (germline): SGHDN, FVKESK. CDR3 DNA: TGTGCCAGCAGCCCTTTAACTTCCGGGACACCCGGGGAGCTGTTTTTT. Its translation: CASSPLTSGTPGELFF.

The chain employs TRBV6-1 and TRBJ2-5; the D gene is possibly TRBD1 (6 bases). The V gene lost 8 bases and the J gene lost 1 base, with 17 bases spanning the gap. The germline V gene has CDR1 MNHNS and CDR2 SASEGT. The CDR3 loop spans 15 amino acids. CDR3 residues: CASATPRGSQETQYF. CDR3 DNA: TGTGCCAGCGCGACCCCCAGGGGTTCCCAAGAGACCCAGTACTTC.

The rearrangement joins TRBV19 to TRBJ1-1; TRBD1 is a possible D gene (6 bases). The CDR3 covers 16 residues. The V gene lost 6 bases and the J gene lost 1 base, with 18 bases spanning the gap. Germline values: CDR1 LNHDA, CDR2 SQIVND (reference sequence). CDR3 nucleotide sequence: TGTGCCAGTAGCACTCTTTTTGGACAGAAGAACACTGAAGCTTTCTTT. It yields the protein CASSTLFGQKNTEAFF.

This clonotype appeared many times. This rearrangement joins TRBV11-2 to TRBJ2-7; D call uncertain. CDR1 and CDR2 from the germline V gene are SGHAT and FQNNGV. Trimming took off 1 base at V and 7 bases at J, with 14 bases between the two ends. The CDR3 runs 14 residues. CDR3 DNA: TGTGCCAGCAGCTTAGCGGGTGTCTGGGAAGAGCAGTACTTC. It encodes CASSLAGVWEEQYF. Supplemented by reference TRBV11-2 and TRBJ2-7, the full variable domain reads EAGVAQSPRYKIIEKRQSVAFWCNPISGHATLYWYQQILGQGPKLLIQFQNNGVVDDSQLPKDRFSAERLKGVDSTLKIQPAKLEDSAVYLCASSLAGVWEEQYFGPGTRLTVT.

This clonotype has just a few counts. V is TRBV19 and J is TRBJ2-7, with 8 bases lining up with TRBD1. The CDR3 spans 14 residues. Looked up from germline, CDR1 is LNHDA and CDR2 is SQIVND (reference sequence). After removal of 5 bases from V and 2 bases from J, the junction contained 5 bases not matched to a gene. The CDR3 region is CASSVQGVTYEQYF. The CDR3 DNA is TGTGCCAGTAGTGTACAGGGGGTTACCTACGAGCAGTACTTC.